This T cell receptor (beta chain) was sequenced for a study of T cells in tuberculosis. General observations from the study: Smaller distances to GMM-specific TCRs suggested their expansion in active tuberculosis. A GMM-specific repertoire classifier reached 75% to 90% accuracy, AUROC 0.85 to 0.95.

Points on this clone: The antigen is undetermined.

Assay used: immunoSEQ multiplex PCR; TCRdb lists only in-frame clones, some missing. The table shows under 40,000 clones, with approximately 94% occurring only once. Trimming stripped 6 bases from V and 5 bases from J, with 19 bases between. The CDR3 loop spans 15 amino acids. Germline V gene lookup returns CDR1 MNHEY and CDR2 SMNVEV (reference sequence). The V gene is TRBV27, the J gene TRBJ1-2; D is unclear. This clonotype was sampled from a donor aged 10-29 years with latent tuberculosis or without tuberculosis infection. The source material was PBMCs. The CDR3 DNA follows: TGTGCCAGCAGGTCCCCTTTGAGGGCTGAATATGGCTACACCTTC. This codes for CASRSPLRAEYGYTF.